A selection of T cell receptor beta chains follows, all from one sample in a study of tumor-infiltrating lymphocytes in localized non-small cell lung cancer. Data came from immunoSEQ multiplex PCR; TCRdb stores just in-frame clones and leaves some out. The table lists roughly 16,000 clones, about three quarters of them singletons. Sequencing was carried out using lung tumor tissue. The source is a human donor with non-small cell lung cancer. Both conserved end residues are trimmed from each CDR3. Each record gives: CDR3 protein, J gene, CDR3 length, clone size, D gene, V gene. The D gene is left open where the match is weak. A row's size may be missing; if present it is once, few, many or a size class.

CDR3aa: ASSQLTSGGTDTQY
j_gene: TRBJ2-3
len: 14
abundance: .
d_gene: .
v_gene: TRBV21-1

CDR3aa: ATSTYRGLDTQY
j_gene: TRBJ2-3
len: 12
abundance: .
d_gene: TRBD1
v_gene: TRBV15

CDR3aa: ASKEPGQGYGYT
j_gene: TRBJ1-2
len: 12
abundance: few
d_gene: TRBD1
v_gene: TRBV19

CDR3aa: ASSLTDTQY
j_gene: TRBJ2-3
len: 9
abundance: .
d_gene: .
v_gene: TRBV2

CDR3aa: ASSEVGALSNTIY
j_gene: TRBJ1-3
len: 13
abundance: .
d_gene: .
v_gene: TRBV10-2

CDR3aa: ATEGQANNYGYT
j_gene: TRBJ1-2
len: 12
abundance: .
d_gene: TRBD1
v_gene: TRBV19

CDR3aa: ASNSGQHTEAF
j_gene: TRBJ1-1
len: 11
abundance: .
d_gene: .
v_gene: TRBV19

CDR3aa: ATEVAGGRGEQF
j_gene: TRBJ2-1
len: 12
abundance: .
d_gene: TRBD2
v_gene: TRBV28

CDR3aa: ASSLGLYSNQPQH
j_gene: TRBJ1-5
len: 13
abundance: .
d_gene: .
v_gene: TRBV6-5

CDR3aa: AWSLTFAGELF
j_gene: TRBJ2-2
len: 11
abundance: .
d_gene: .
v_gene: TRBV30

CDR3aa: ASSLYQGGTEAF
j_gene: TRBJ1-1
len: 12
abundance: .
d_gene: TRBD1
v_gene: TRBV5-5

CDR3aa: ASSLGQGKETQY
j_gene: TRBJ2-5
len: 12
abundance: .
d_gene: TRBD1
v_gene: TRBV4-1

CDR3aa: ASSLVVVGDTQY
j_gene: TRBJ2-3
len: 12
abundance: .
d_gene: .
v_gene: TRBV7-9

CDR3aa: ASTGSSSGNTIY
j_gene: TRBJ1-3
len: 12
abundance: .
d_gene: .
v_gene: TRBV19

CDR3aa: SAVQTDTQY
j_gene: TRBJ2-3
len: 9
abundance: .
d_gene: .
v_gene: TRBV20-1

CDR3aa: ASSPRGLSTDTQY
j_gene: TRBJ2-3
len: 13
abundance: .
d_gene: .
v_gene: TRBV7-8

CDR3aa: ASSLIRDGPGGEQF
j_gene: TRBJ2-1
len: 14
abundance: .
d_gene: TRBD1
v_gene: TRBV9

CDR3aa: ASSSLTGSGNTIY
j_gene: TRBJ1-3
len: 13
abundance: .
d_gene: .
v_gene: TRBV7-9

CDR3aa: ASSYSRAIAYEQY
j_gene: TRBJ2-7
len: 13
abundance: .
d_gene: .
v_gene: TRBV6-5

CDR3aa: ASSQGQANTEAF
j_gene: TRBJ1-1
len: 12
abundance: .
d_gene: TRBD1
v_gene: TRBV7-9

CDR3aa: ASSEEGVETQY
j_gene: TRBJ2-5
len: 11
abundance: .
d_gene: .
v_gene: TRBV6-1

CDR3aa: ASSAGLAGGEQY
j_gene: TRBJ2-7
len: 12
abundance: .
d_gene: TRBD2
v_gene: TRBV7-8

CDR3aa: ASSSRQGPQY
j_gene: TRBJ2-3
len: 10
abundance: .
d_gene: TRBD1
v_gene: TRBV28

CDR3aa: ASSPTGGSTGELF
j_gene: TRBJ2-2
len: 13
abundance: .
d_gene: TRBD1
v_gene: TRBV11-2

CDR3aa: ASSEALIGGGTEAF
j_gene: TRBJ1-1
len: 14
abundance: .
d_gene: .
v_gene: TRBV6-1

CDR3aa: ASSLDRVNTGELF
j_gene: TRBJ2-2
len: 13
abundance: once
d_gene: .
v_gene: TRBV5-1

CDR3aa: ASRQGHTGELF
j_gene: TRBJ2-2
len: 11
abundance: .
d_gene: .
v_gene: TRBV7-3

CDR3aa: AWGDRGPAF
j_gene: TRBJ1-1
len: 9
abundance: .
d_gene: TRBD1
v_gene: TRBV30

CDR3aa: ASSPPDRLDSPLH
j_gene: TRBJ1-6
len: 13
abundance: .
d_gene: .
v_gene: TRBV28

CDR3aa: ASSPNRINTGELF
j_gene: TRBJ2-2
len: 13
abundance: .
d_gene: .
v_gene: TRBV5-5

CDR3aa: ASSYSGVNEQY
j_gene: TRBJ2-7
len: 11
abundance: .
d_gene: .
v_gene: TRBV11-2

CDR3aa: ASSEGAFGQGSDEQY
j_gene: TRBJ2-7
len: 15
abundance: .
d_gene: .
v_gene: TRBV6-1

CDR3aa: ASTKHGGGNQPQH
j_gene: TRBJ1-5
len: 13
abundance: .
d_gene: .
v_gene: TRBV6-1

CDR3aa: ASRGAMGPGTYNEQF
j_gene: TRBJ2-1
len: 15
abundance: .
d_gene: .
v_gene: TRBV28

CDR3aa: ASSVDRANSPLH
j_gene: TRBJ1-6
len: 12
abundance: .
d_gene: TRBD1
v_gene: TRBV9

CDR3aa: ASRDRNYGYT
j_gene: TRBJ1-2
len: 10
abundance: .
d_gene: .
v_gene: TRBV6-1

CDR3aa: ASSPGRSLTETQY
j_gene: TRBJ2-5
len: 13
abundance: .
d_gene: .
v_gene: TRBV5-1

CDR3aa: SVGPVVPPWFSGNTIY
j_gene: TRBJ1-3
len: 16
abundance: .
d_gene: .
v_gene: TRBV29-1

CDR3aa: SRAGGSGTDTQY
j_gene: TRBJ2-3
len: 12
abundance: .
d_gene: TRBD2
v_gene: TRBV29-1

CDR3aa: ASSPSWETDTQY
j_gene: TRBJ2-3
len: 12
abundance: .
d_gene: .
v_gene: TRBV11-3